This T cell receptor (beta chain) was observed in a study of T-cell memory formation after mild COVID-19. Study overall: Among the donors, TCR clusters were largely specific to each donor.

The length of the CDR3 is 15 residues. Germline CDR1 reads SGHNT; CDR2 reads YYREEE (reference sequence). Losses at the gene ends were 4 bases for V and 5 bases for J; bases not matched to a gene: 9. A note on this clonotype: Its target is not known.

UMIs and sample barcodes were carried by the TCR alpha and TCR beta cDNA libraries that 5'RACE produced using constant-segment primers. TCRdb reanalysed the 5' RACE reads using MiXCR and keeps one entry per CDR3 protein. The sample holds 30,000 to 45,000 distinct CDR3 sequences, 10% to 12% seen once. Findings of the study overall: For contracting clones, CD4+ ones sat mainly in CM and EM, CD8+ in EMRA.

The chain combines TRBV5-4 with TRBJ2-5; 9 nucleotides agree with TRBD2. The sample taken for sequencing was PBMCs or a T cell subset sorted from them (not recorded which). This TCR was sampled from a man aged 18-30 years who had mild COVID-19 (a few samples of this study predate the infection). Cell type and time point are not known. CDR3 amino acids: CASSLAGSGMETQYF. CDR3 sequence (DNA): TGTGCCAGCAGCCTAGCGGGGAGCGGGATGGAGACCCAGTACTTC.